These T cell receptor beta chains were read from a single sample in a study of vaccination and CD4 T cells after COVID-19. Antigens for these TCRs are unknown. TCRdb reprocessed the PCR reads with MiXCR, giving one entry per CDR3 protein. The sample yields 25,000 to 30,000 distinct CDR3 sequences, under 40% seen once. The source material was CD4+ T cells from blood, cultured in vitro, sampled about 7 months after SARS-CoV-2 vaccination. Every receptor here comes from a human donor who had recovered from COVID-19. Each CDR3 is given with its conserved first and last residue. D genes are given only for firm matches. A clone size is listed for some rows: how often the clone was seen (once, few, many), or a class if it is expanded.

len,j_gene,d_gene,abundance,v_gene,CDR3nt,CDR3aa
17,TRBJ2-6,TRBD2,-,TRBV7-9,TGTGCCAGCAGCCCTGACGCGGGGAGGGCTGGGGCCAACGTCCTGACTTTC,CASSPDAGRAGANVLTF
15,TRBJ2-7,-,-,TRBV6-1,TGTGCCAGCAGCCAACCCGGGCCAAGGGACCACGAGCAGTACTTC,CASSQPGPRDHEQYF
15,TRBJ2-7,TRBD1,few,TRBV6-1,TGTGCCAGCAGAGCGGGACAGGGTTTCTCCTACGAGCAGTACTTC,CASRAGQGFSYEQYF
15,TRBJ2-7,TRBD2,-,TRBV7-2,TGTGCCAGCACTATCGGACTAGCGGAGAGCTACGAGCAGTACTTC,CASTIGLAESYEQYF
15,TRBJ2-5,TRBD2,-,TRBV20-1,TGCAGTGCTTACGAAGCCGGGACTAGCCAAGAGACCCAGTACTTC,CSAYEAGTSQETQYF
13,TRBJ2-3,-,-,TRBV12-3/TRBV12-4,TGTGCCAGCAGCCGGGACAACACAGATACGCAGTATTTT,CASSRDNTDTQYF
15,TRBJ2-6,-,-,TRBV10-3,TGTGCCATCAGTGAAGGGGTTTTTGGGGCCAACGTCCTGACTTTC,CAISEGVFGANVLTF
16,TRBJ2-5,-,few,TRBV6-5,TGTGCCAGCAGTTACTCGGTTGGGAGGCAGTGGGAGACCCAGTACTTC,CASSYSVGRQWETQYF
15,TRBJ2-1,TRBD2,-,TRBV6-4,TGTGCCAGCAGTGACCGGGCCAGCGGGGGGAATGAGCAGTTCTTC,CASSDRASGGNEQFF
16,TRBJ2-1,-,-,TRBV10-3,TGTGCCGTCAGTGAGTCGCGGTTGCGGGTCTACAATGAGCAGTTCTTC,CAVSESRLRVYNEQFF
12,TRBJ1-2,TRBD1,medium-sized,TRBV20-1,TGCAGTGCTGATAGACAGGGTGATGGCTACACCTTC,CSADRQGDGYTF
14,TRBJ2-7,-,few,TRBV7-9,TGTGCCAGCAGCTCCGGGACACAACCCTACGAGCAGTACTTC,CASSSGTQPYEQYF
13,TRBJ2-7,TRBD2,-,TRBV29-1,TGCAGCGTTCGACTAGCGGGTACCTACGAGCAGTACTTC,CSVRLAGTYEQYF
12,TRBJ2-7,-,-,TRBV28,TGTGCCAGCAGTTATTTCAACTACGAGCAGTACTTC,CASSYFNYEQYF